This is a list of T cell receptor beta chains from one sample in a study of patients and donors after allogeneic stem cell transplantation. Each CDR3 protein is one row after TCRdb ran MiXCR on the RT-PCR reads. Among 95,000 to 120,000 distinct CDR3 sequences listed, 35% were seen once. The sequenced material came from blood, either unsorted or a sorted T cell fraction (not recorded which). The source is a human donor who was either an allogeneic HSCT recipient or a stem cell or donor lymphocyte infusion donor (not recorded which). It is not recorded whose cells these are; they may come from a transplant donor. The CDR3 runs from the conserved cysteine through the conserved F or W. The D gene is left open where the match is weak. Part of the rows lack a size; the others show once, few, many or a class for expanded clones.

>few|-|TRBV20-1|TRBJ1-5
TGCAGTGCTAGCCCGCCCACGGGGGAAGCGCCCCAGCATTTT
CSASPPTGEAPQHF
>few|-|TRBV27|TRBJ1-1
TGTGCCAGCAGTTTGTTCCCCTCCGGGAACACTGAAGCTTTCTTT
CASSLFPSGNTEAFF
>few|-|TRBV18|TRBJ1-4
TGTGCCAGCTCACCTAAGCCGCAGGACGGTAATGAAAAACTGTTTTTT
CASSPKPQDGNEKLFF
>-|-|TRBV6-5|TRBJ2-1
TGTGCCAGCAGTTACTCCCCTAGCCTAAATGAGCAGTTCTTC
CASSYSPSLNEQFF
>-|TRBD1|TRBV5-1|TRBJ1-1
TGCGCCAGCAGCCCGAGTCCCGGGACAGGACCCAACACTGAAGCTTTCTTT
CASSPSPGTGPNTEAFF
>-|-|TRBV5-5|TRBJ2-5
TGTGCCAGCAGCCCCGTAGTGATAGAGACCCAGTACTTC
CASSPVVIETQYF
>once|TRBD2|TRBV4-3|TRBJ2-2
TGCGCCAGCAGCCCTAGGGAGGGAGCCACCGGGGAGCTGTTTTTT
CASSPREGATGELFF
>few|TRBD1|TRBV7-2|TRBJ2-3
TGTGCCAGCAGCTCATCAGGGGCAGGGGGGTATTTT
CASSSSGAGGYF
>-|-|TRBV7-2|TRBJ1-4
TGTGCCAGCAAGGGATCTAGGGAGGGGAAGAGTGAAAAACTGTTTTTT
CASKGSREGKSEKLFF
>-|-|TRBV20-1|TRBJ1-1
TGCAGTGCTAGGAGAGGGAGCGTGAACACTGAAGCTTTCTTT
CSARRGSVNTEAFF
>few|-|TRBV7-2|TRBJ1-5
TGTGCCAGCAGCTCAGGACACCGCAATCAGCCCCAGCATTTT
CASSSGHRNQPQHF
>few|-|TRBV4-1|TRBJ1-1
TGCGCCAGCCTGGGGCAGGGCGGCACTGAAGCTTTCTTT
CASLGQGGTEAFF
>few|TRBD1|TRBV4-2|TRBJ1-1
TGTGCCAGCAGCCCCTACGGACAGGGTGACACTGAAGCTTTCTTT
CASSPYGQGDTEAFF
>-|-|TRBV5-1|TRBJ2-7
TGCGCCAGCAGCCCCAGGGCCCTTCGTTGGGGCGAGCAGTACTTC
CASSPRALRWGEQYF
>-|TRBD2|TRBV18|TRBJ2-1
TGTGCCAGCTCACCCTTAGCGGGAGTCTACAATGAGCAGTTCTTC
CASSPLAGVYNEQFF
>few|TRBD1|TRBV7-8|TRBJ1-5
TGTGCCAGCAGCCCCCGGGACAGGGGAAGTGCCCAGCATTTT
CASSPRDRGSAQHF
>-|-|TRBV6-2/TRBV6-3|TRBJ1-1
TGTGCCAGCAGCCGCAGTTATCCGGAAGCTTTCTTT
CASSRSYPEAFF
>-|TRBD2|TRBV7-6|TRBJ2-7
TGTGCCAGCAGCTTAGCGGGGGGACTAGCGGGACACTACGAGCAGTACTTC
CASSLAGGLAGHYEQYF
>-|TRBD1|TRBV2|TRBJ1-5
TGTGCCAGTACCCTTGGGCAGGGGGGTCAGCCCCAGCATTTT
CASTLGQGGQPQHF
>-|-|TRBV7-9|TRBJ2-7
TGTGCCAGCAGCTTTAGGAGGACAGAATCCTACGAGCAGTACTTC
CASSFRRTESYEQYF